A single sample gave rise to the 10 T cell receptor beta chains below, sequenced in a study of tumor and adjacent non-tumor tissue in lung cancer. No cell sorting was done before RNA was extracted from the tissue. TCRbeta libraries were built with three rounds of nested PCR, modified from ARM-PCR. TCRdb processed the multiplex PCR reads anew with MiXCR; each CDR3 protein has one entry. The profile shows around 86,000 distinct CDR3 sequences, 72% of them singletons. The source material was lung tumor tissue. These receptor sequences come from a woman aged 40 to 50 with non-small cell lung cancer.

A remark on this clonotype: This is likely a read error, given that the CDR3 carries no conserved phenylalanine or tryptophan at its end. The CDR3 loop is CTSSEDGFYNEQFL. The CDR3 bases are TGTACCAGCAGCGAAGACGGGTTCTATAATGAGCAGTTCTTA. The chain is built from TRBV11-3 and TRBJ2-1; D not resolved. The CDR3 consists of 14 residues. Germline V gene sequence: CDR1 SGHNT, CDR2 YENEEA.

Of note for this clonotype: A much larger clone is a single base away; this may be a read error. V and J are TRBV20-1 and TRBJ2-7; 12 nucleotides align to TRBD2. The V and J ends lost 6 bases and 3 bases, in that order; junction bases with no gene match: 6. Germline CDR1 reads DFQATT; CDR2 reads SNEGSKA (reference sequence). The CDR3 has 14 amino acids. The CDR3 sequence: CSALGLAGYYEQYF. In DNA, the CDR3 is TGCAGTGCACTGGGACTAGCGGGTTACTACGAGCAGTACTTC.

The rearrangement joins TRBV12-5 to TRBJ2-3; D may match TRBD1 or TRBD2 (5 bases each). The germline gives CDR1 LGHNT, CDR2 FRNRAP. This CDR3 spans 15 amino acids. V was shortened by 9 bases and J by 0 bases, with 16 bases between the two germline ends. The CDR3 DNA follows: TGTGCTAGAGGGATGAGGTGGGGGAGCACAGATACGCAGTATTTT. Translation: CARGMRWGSTDTQYF.

In the case of this clonotype: The conserved closing phenylalanine or tryptophan is absent in this CDR3, likely reflecting a read error. The rearrangement joins TRBV10-1 to TRBJ1-1, with D unresolved. The CDR3 sequence is 14 residues long. Germline V gives CDR1 WNHNN, CDR2 SYGVQD (reference sequence). V shed 3 bases and J shed 1 base, with 9 bases lying between them. DNA for the CDR3: TGCGCCAGCAGTGATTACAGTCGGAACACTGAAGCTTTCCTT. Encoded protein: CASSDYSRNTEAFL.

In its sample, this clonotype was seen many times. This chain connects TRBV4-2 to TRBJ2-3, with TRBD2 matching over 8 bases. Per germline, CDR1 LGHNA and CDR2 YNFKEQ. V dropped 0 bases and J dropped 1; count of bases not matched to a gene: 3. The CDR3 spans 16 residues. CDR3 residues: CASSQEHGGGTDTQYF. The CDR3, as DNA: TGTGCCAGCAGCCAAGAACACGGGGGGGGCACAGATACGCAGTATTTT.

About this clonotype itself: A read error may produce the germline difference seen at one junction end. J is TRBJ2-7 and V is TRBV6-5, with 8 bases fitting TRBD1. The germline V gene encodes CDR1 MNHEY and CDR2 SVGAGI. The CDR3 runs 13 residues. The CDR3 coding sequence is TGTGCCAGCACTGCAGGGGGCGACTACGACCAGTACTTC. Translated: CASTAGGDYDQYF.

Note on this clonotype: Germline and junction disagree at one end, which may indicate a read error. The rearrangement uses TRBV11-2 and TRBJ2-1, with D perhaps matching TRBD1 (6 bases). Per the germline V gene, CDR1 is SGHAT and CDR2 is FQNNGV. The CDR3 totals 16 residues. The CDR3 spells CASSLVRTDSYNEQFF. Here the CDR3 DNA reads TGTGCCAGCAGCTTAGTACGGACAGACTCCTATAATGAGCAGTTCTTC.

With regard to this clonotype: The junction differs from germline at one of its ends, possibly a read error. The chain has TRBV6-6 and TRBJ2-3; no clear D. Germline V gene lookup returns CDR1 MNHNY and CDR2 SVGAGI (reference sequence). This CDR3 is built from 14 residues. CDR3: CVSSSHCSTDMQYF. CDR3 DNA: TGTGTCAGCAGTTCACACTGTAGCACAGATATGCAGTATTTC.

The chain is built from TRBV11-3 and TRBJ2-2; D ambiguous. Germline loops: CDR1 SGHNT, CDR2 YENEEA. This CDR3 is built from 13 residues. The V and J ends lost 1 base and 10 bases respectively, with 10 bases between them. The CDR3 loop reads CASSLAGKEELFF. The CDR3 DNA is TGTGCCAGCAGCTTAGCCGGCAAAGAGGAGCTGTTTTTT.

With regard to this clonotype: Given the absence of the conserved phenylalanine or tryptophan at the CDR3 end, a read error is likely. The gene calls are TRBV10-2 and TRBJ2-2; D ambiguous. CDR1 is WSHSY and CDR2 is SAAADI in the germline V gene. This CDR3 has 17 amino acids. Between the trimmed V and J ends, which lost 6 bases and 6 bases, there was a span of 23 bases. CDR3 in DNA: TGCGCCAGCAGCCTAATAGAAGCAGTGGGTACATCCGGGGAGCTGTTTTTG. It translates to CASSLIEAVGTSGELFL.